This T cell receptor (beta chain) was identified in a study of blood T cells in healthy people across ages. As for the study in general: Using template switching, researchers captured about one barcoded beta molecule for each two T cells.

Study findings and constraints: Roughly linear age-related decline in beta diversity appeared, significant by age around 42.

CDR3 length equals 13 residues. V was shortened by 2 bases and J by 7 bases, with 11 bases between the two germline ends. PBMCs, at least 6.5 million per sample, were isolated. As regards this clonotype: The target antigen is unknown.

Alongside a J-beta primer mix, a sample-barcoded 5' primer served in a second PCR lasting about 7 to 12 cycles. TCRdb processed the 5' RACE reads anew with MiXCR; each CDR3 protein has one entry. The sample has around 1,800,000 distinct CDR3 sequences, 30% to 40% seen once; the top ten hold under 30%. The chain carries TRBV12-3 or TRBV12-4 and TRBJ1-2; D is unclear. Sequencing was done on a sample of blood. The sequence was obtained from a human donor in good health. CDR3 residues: CASSLMWRTGYTF. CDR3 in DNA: TGTGCCAGCAGTTTAATGTGGAGGACTGGCTACACCTTC.